The 9 T cell receptor beta chains reported below all come from one sample, sequenced in a study of shared clonotypes between healthy human individuals (dated by TCRdb to the early 2020s). The receptor library was made with the immunoSEQ multiplex PCR assay. Drawn from immuneACCESS, this table holds only the in-frame rearrangements with V and J called that TCRdb kept. Clones are partly lost; checked studies trace under half to an unresolved V gene and leave the rest unexplained. This sample comprises approximately 530,000 clones, 90% to 97% of them detected only once. The ten largest clones represent about 0.057% of the sample. Specimen: naive CD4+ T cells sorted from blood. The sample's cell subset or site, from its label and the paper: CD45RA+ positively selected. The receptors were sampled from a woman aged 25-40 years in good health.

The chain employs TRBV28 and TRBJ2-7; 12 positions agree with TRBD2. The CDR3 runs to 15 residues. V was pared by 2 bases and J by 7 bases, with 6 bases of the junction left unmatched. CDR1 MDHEN and CDR2 SYDVKM come from the germline V gene. Here the CDR3 reads CASSLGLAGPREQYF. Written as DNA, the CDR3 is TGTGCCAGCAGTTTAGGACTAGCGGGACCGAGGGAGCAGTACTTC. Based on the CDR3 plus reference TRBV28 and TRBJ2-7, the full variable domain is DVKVTQSSRYLVKRTGEKVFLECVQDMDHENMFWYRQDPGLGLRLIYFSYDVKMKEKGDIPEGYSVSREKKERFSLILESASTNQTSMYLCASSLGLAGPREQYFGPGTRLTVT.

CDR3 bases: TGTGCCAGCAGTTTGGGACTAGGGCCCTCCTACGAGCAGTACTTC. As protein: CASSLGLGPSYEQYF. This chain connects TRBV6-1 to TRBJ2-7, with 8 bases identical to TRBD2. The J segment lost 0 bases and the V segment lost 5 bases, leaving 6 bases of the junction unmatched. In germline, CDR1 is MNHNS, CDR2 SASEGT. The CDR3 has 15 amino acids.

The chain has TRBV28 and TRBJ1-5; weak D call: TRBD1 (5 bases). The length of the CDR3 is 14 residues. V dropped 1 base and J dropped 6 bases, with 10 bases sitting between them. From germline, CDR1 is MDHEN and CDR2 SYDVKM. The CDR3 coding sequence is TGTGCCAGCAGTTTATCCAGGGCGTCTCAGCCCCAGCATTTT. Its translation: CASSLSRASQPQHF.

This clone has a single count. The V gene is TRBV4-2, the J gene TRBJ2-1; no reliable D call. The CDR3 totals 11 residues. The germline V and J ends were trimmed by 5 bases and 14 bases, with 13 bases remaining between them. Per the germline V gene, CDR1 is LGHNA and CDR2 is YNFKEQ. CDR3 nucleotide sequence: TGTGCCAGCAGCTCGGGTCCTAAGGAGTTCTTC. It specifies CASSSGPKEFF.

The chain employs TRBV28 and TRBJ1-2; D gene unclear. The CDR3 is 10 amino acids. The V and J ends lost 3 bases and 14 bases respectively, with 10 bases between them. Germline V gives CDR1 MDHEN, CDR2 SYDVKM. CDR3 nucleotide sequence: TGTGCCAGCAGTTTCAGGCACGGTACCTTC. It encodes CASSFRHGTF.

In this sample, this clone turned up a few times. V and J are TRBV4-1 and TRBJ2-7; 7 bases agree with TRBD1. V was pared by 1 base and J by 4 bases, with 4 bases of the junction left unmatched. This CDR3 contains 14 residues. Germline V gives CDR1 MGHRA, CDR2 YSYEKL. CDR3 residues: CASSQGAGGYEQYF. The CDR3 nucleotides read TGCGCCAGCAGCCAAGGAGCAGGGGGATACGAGCAGTACTTC.

This chain uses TRBV28 with TRBJ1-4; TRBD1 might be the D (6 bases). Deletions cut 6 bases from V and 5 bases from J, with 22 bases between. CDR1 and CDR2 (germline): MDHEN, SYDVKM. This CDR3 is built from 17 residues. The CDR3 DNA is TGTGCCAGCAGCCCTGACAGGTCCGGTTTGGGGAATGAAAAACTGTTTTTT. As protein: CASSPDRSGLGNEKLFF.

The chain combines TRBV6-6 with TRBJ2-2; D remains ambiguous. This CDR3 is 14 amino acids long. Trimming removed 3 bases at V and 1 base at J, with 6 bases between. Germline V lookup: CDR1 MNHNY, CDR2 SVGAGI (reference sequence). DNA of the CDR3: TGTGCCAGCAGTTATAGGCAGAACACCGGGGAGCTGTTTTTT. This encodes CASSYRQNTGELFF.

The sample holds one count of this clone. This chain uses TRBV9 with TRBJ2-5; 7 bases match TRBD2. The CDR3 length is 16 residues. Per germline, CDR1 SGDLS and CDR2 YYNGEE. Trimming removed 0 bases from V and 2 bases from J; junction bases left unmatched: 7. The CDR3 loop reads CASSVGGSGQQETQYF. The CDR3 nucleotides read TGTGCCAGCAGCGTAGGAGGTAGCGGGCAACAAGAGACCCAGTACTTC.